These T cell receptor beta chains were read from a single sample in a study of CD8 T cells in Susac syndrome. TCRdb recomputed calls from the immunoSEQ multiplex PCR reads with MiXCR, one row per CDR3 protein. The table has roughly 200,000 distinct CDR3 sequences, approximately 94% seen once. The specimen sequenced was CD4+ T cells from PBMCs. The source is a human donor with multiple sclerosis. Both conserved end residues are part of each CDR3.

>TRBJ2-5|TRBV7-2
CASSLDKRGGRETQYF
>TRBJ1-6|TRBV5-4
CASSLRSGNSPLHF
>TRBJ1-2|TRBV29-1
CSVGTGANYGYTF
>TRBJ2-6|TRBV2
CASTGVGANVLTF
>TRBJ2-4|TRBV7-9
CASSLAEAGDQNIQYF
>TRBJ1-2|TRBV20-1
CSARDGSGDYGYTF
>TRBJ2-7|TRBV15
CATSSRTGAYEQYF
>TRBJ1-6|TRBV5-4
CASSPRQGMDSPLHF
>TRBJ1-4|TRBV4-1
CASSQAGQGEKLFF
>TRBJ1-4|TRBV7-9
CASSLADKLFF
>TRBJ1-2|TRBV30
CAWSVGQGDYGYTF
>TRBJ2-2|TRBV20-1
CSAQLRDRANTGELFF
>TRBJ1-1|TRBV19
CASRKPGVSGEAFF
>TRBJ2-7|TRBV6-1
CASHIGVYEQYF
>TRBJ2-1|TRBV20-1
CSARLAAPNEQFF
>TRBJ1-2|TRBV23-1
CASKTGREGQTNYGYTF
>TRBJ1-5|TRBV25-1
CASSDRQLNQPQHF
>TRBJ1-1|TRBV18
CASSSDRLTEAFF
>TRBJ2-5|TRBV15
CATSKGQDTGTQYF
>TRBJ1-5|TRBV12-3/TRBV12-4
CASSLALSDRVKQPQHF
>TRBJ2-7|TRBV20-1
CSASGGSYEQYF
>TRBJ1-6|TRBV2
CASDRGDSGSPLHF
>TRBJ2-6|TRBV30
CAWIRGSGANVLTF
>TRBJ2-7|TRBV7-9
CASSGTGGTTSYEQYF
>TRBJ1-5|TRBV4-1
CASSRPTTGLLSDQPQHF
>TRBJ1-1|TRBV19
CASRLQGEEAFF
>TRBJ2-7|TRBV18
CASSPDITYEQYF
>TRBJ1-5|TRBV12-3/TRBV12-4
CASSLPHLPQHF
>TRBJ2-6|TRBV14
CASSPLQGAGANVLTF